Following are 2 T cell receptor beta chains from one sample sequenced in a study of blood T cell repertoires in COVID-19. Measured with immunoSEQ multiplex PCR; TCRdb has only the in-frame clones, and not every one. The repertoire holds 35,000 or so clones, with over 70% as singletons. Sequencing was done on a sample of peripheral blood. The source of these receptors is a man older than 75 with active or convalescent COVID-19.

This clone is labeled medium-sized. The V call is TRBV27, the J call TRBJ1-1, with D perhaps matching TRBD1 (5 bases). This CDR3 is built from 15 residues. Germline V gene lookup returns CDR1 MNHEY and CDR2 SMNVEV (reference sequence). Between the trimmed V and J ends, which lost 6 bases and 5 bases, there was a span of 19 bases. The CDR3 sequence is CASSPQDGGGTEAFF. In DNA form, the CDR3 reads TGTGCCAGCAGCCCCCAGGACGGCGGGGGGACTGAAGCTTTCTTT.

The rearrangement links TRBV19 to TRBJ2-7; weak D call: TRBD1 (6 bases). The CDR3 spans 16 residues. V was trimmed by 1 base and J by 3 bases, leaving 16 bases between them. The germline V gene has CDR1 LNHDA and CDR2 SQIVND (reference sequence). In DNA, the CDR3 is TGTGCCAGTAGTATAGGCTCCGTGACAGGAGACTACGAGCAGTACTTC. Amino acids: CASSIGSVTGDYEQYF.